This T cell receptor beta chain derives from a study of graft-versus-host responses after intestinal transplantation. From germline, CDR1 is MDHEN and CDR2 SYDVKM. The junction had 11 bases not matched to a gene; V was cut back by 5 bases and J by 9 bases. The CDR3 has 17 residues. Data came from immunoSEQ multiplex PCR; TCRdb stores just in-frame clones and leaves some out. This sample has about 24,000 clones; 35% to 50% occur once, and the top ten carry approximately 0.7%. The chain couples TRBV28 to TRBJ1-6; TRBD1 matches at 12 bases. The source was alloreactive CD4+ T cells from a mixed lymphocyte reaction culture, collected before intestinal transplant. Indicated subset: CFSE-low proliferating T cells sorted from roughly 6-day pre-transplant mixed lymphocyte reaction (GvH or HvG direction). The TCR was taken from a human patient who received an intestinal transplant. The CDR3 protein is CASSLLRDRGLGSPLHF. The CDR3 DNA reads as TGTGCCAGCAGTCTGCTCCGGGACAGGGGGCTAGGTTCACCCCTCCACTTT. Combining the CDR3 with reference TRBV28 and TRBJ1-6 gives the whole variable domain DVKVTQSSRYLVKRTGEKVFLECVQDMDHENMFWYRQDPGLGLRLIYFSYDVKMKEKGDIPEGYSVSREKKERFSLILESASTNQTSMYLCASSLLRDRGLGSPLHFGNGTRLTVT.